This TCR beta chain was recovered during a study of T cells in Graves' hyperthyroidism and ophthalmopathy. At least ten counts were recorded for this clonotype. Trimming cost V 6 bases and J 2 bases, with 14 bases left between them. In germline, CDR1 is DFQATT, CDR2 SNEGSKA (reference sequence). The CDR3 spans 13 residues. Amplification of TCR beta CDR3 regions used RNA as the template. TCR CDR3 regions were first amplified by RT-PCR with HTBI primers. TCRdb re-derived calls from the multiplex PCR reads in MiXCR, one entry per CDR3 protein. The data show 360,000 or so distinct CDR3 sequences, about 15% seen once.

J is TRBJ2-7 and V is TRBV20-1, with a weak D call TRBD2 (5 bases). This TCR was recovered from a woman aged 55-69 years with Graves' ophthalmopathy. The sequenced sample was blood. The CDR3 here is CSAQPDYTYEQYF. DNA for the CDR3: TGCAGTGCCCAGCCCGACTACACCTACGAGCAGTACTTC.